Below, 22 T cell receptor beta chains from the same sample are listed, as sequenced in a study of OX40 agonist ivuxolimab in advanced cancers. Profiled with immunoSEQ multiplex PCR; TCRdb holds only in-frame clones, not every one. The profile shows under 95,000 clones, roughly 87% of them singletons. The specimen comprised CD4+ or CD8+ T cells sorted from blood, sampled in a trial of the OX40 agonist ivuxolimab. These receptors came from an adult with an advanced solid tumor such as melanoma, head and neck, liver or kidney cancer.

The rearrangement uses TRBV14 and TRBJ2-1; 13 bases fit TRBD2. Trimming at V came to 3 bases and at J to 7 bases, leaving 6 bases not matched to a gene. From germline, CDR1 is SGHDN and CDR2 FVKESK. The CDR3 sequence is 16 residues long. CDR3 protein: CASSHSGLAGANEQFF. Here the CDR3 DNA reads TGTGCCAGCAGCCATTCAGGACTAGCGGGAGCTAATGAGCAGTTCTTC.

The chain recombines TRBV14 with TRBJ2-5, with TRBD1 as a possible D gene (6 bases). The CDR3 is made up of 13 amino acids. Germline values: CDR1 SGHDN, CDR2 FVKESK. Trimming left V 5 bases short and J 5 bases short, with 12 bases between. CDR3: CASSRDKGETQYF. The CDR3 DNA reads TGTGCCAGCAGCAGGGACAAGGGGGAGACCCAGTACTTC.

The chain's CDR3 is CASSLVKKGREAFF. DNA of the CDR3: TGCGCCAGCAGCTTGGTTAAGAAGGGGCGTGAAGCTTTCTTT. V gene TRBV5-1 combines with J gene TRBJ1-1; possible D gene TRBD1, 5 bases. Germline CDR1 is SGHRS and CDR2 is YFSETQ. The CDR3 covers 14 residues. V lost 0 bases and J lost 7, with 13 bases in between.

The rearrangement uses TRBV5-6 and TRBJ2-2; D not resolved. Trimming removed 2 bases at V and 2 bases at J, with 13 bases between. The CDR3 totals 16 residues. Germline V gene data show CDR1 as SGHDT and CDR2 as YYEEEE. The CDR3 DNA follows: TGTGCCAGCAGCTTTCCCGTTCAAAGAAACACCGGGGAGCTGTTTTTT. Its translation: CASSFPVQRNTGELFF.

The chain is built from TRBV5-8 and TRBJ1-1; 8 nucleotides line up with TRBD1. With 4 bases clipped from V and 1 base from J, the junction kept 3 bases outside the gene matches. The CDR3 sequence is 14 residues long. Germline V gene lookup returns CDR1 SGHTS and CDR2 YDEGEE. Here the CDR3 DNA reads TGTGCCAGCAGCCGCGGGACAGGGAACACTGAAGCTTTCTTT. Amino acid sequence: CASSRGTGNTEAFF.

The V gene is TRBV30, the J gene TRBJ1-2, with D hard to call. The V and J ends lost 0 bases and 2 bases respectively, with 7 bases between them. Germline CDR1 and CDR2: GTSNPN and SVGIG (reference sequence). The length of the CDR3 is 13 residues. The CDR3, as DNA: TGTGCCTGGAGTGTTCAGGCCAACTATGGCTACACCTTC. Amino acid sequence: CAWSVQANYGYTF.

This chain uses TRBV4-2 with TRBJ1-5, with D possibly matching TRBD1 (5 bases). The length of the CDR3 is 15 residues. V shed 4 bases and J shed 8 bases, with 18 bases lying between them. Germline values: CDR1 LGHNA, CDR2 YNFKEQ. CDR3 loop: CASSPGGAALEPQHF. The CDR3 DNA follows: TGTGCCAGCAGCCCTGGGGGTGCAGCCCTAGAGCCCCAGCATTTT.

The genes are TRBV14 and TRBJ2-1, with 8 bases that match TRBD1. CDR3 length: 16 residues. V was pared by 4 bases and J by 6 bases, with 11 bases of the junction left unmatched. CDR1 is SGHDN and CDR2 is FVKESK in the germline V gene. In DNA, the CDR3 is TGTGCCAGCAGCCCTAACCGGGACAGGAGCTTCAATGAGCAGTTCTTC. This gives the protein CASSPNRDRSFNEQFF.

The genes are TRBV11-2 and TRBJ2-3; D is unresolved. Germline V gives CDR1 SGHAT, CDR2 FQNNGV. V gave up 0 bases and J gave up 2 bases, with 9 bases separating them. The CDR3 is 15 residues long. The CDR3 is CASSLDQRFTDTQYF. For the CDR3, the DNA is TGTGCCAGCAGCTTAGATCAAAGGTTCACAGATACGCAGTATTTT. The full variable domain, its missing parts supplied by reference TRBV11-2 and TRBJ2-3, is EAGVAQSPRYKIIEKRQSVAFWCNPISGHATLYWYQQILGQGPKLLIQFQNNGVVDDSQLPKDRFSAERLKGVDSTLKIQPAKLEDSAVYLCASSLDQRFTDTQYFGPGTRLTVL.

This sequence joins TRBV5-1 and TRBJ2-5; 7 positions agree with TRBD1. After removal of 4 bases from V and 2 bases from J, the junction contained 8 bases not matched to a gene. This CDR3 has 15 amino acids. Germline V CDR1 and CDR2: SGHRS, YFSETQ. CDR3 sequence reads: CASSLTGETQETQYF. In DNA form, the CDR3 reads TGCGCCAGCAGCCTTACAGGGGAGACACAAGAGACCCAGTACTTC.

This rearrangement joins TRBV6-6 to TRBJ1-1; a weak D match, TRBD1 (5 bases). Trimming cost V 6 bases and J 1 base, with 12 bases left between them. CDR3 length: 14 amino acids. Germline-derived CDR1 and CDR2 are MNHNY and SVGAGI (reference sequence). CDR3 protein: CASSSDISNTEAFF. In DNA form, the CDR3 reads TGTGCCAGCAGCTCGGACATTTCGAACACTGAAGCTTTCTTT.

The CDR3, as DNA: TGTGCCAGCAGTTTAAATGGGGGGGAGGTGAGGAATGAGCAGTTCTTC. Translated: CASSLNGGEVRNEQFF. V and J are TRBV27 and TRBJ2-1, with TRBD2 identical over 7 bases. Germline trimming cut 2 bases from V and 7 bases from J; bases unmatched to any gene: 11. Germline CDR1 MNHEY, CDR2 SMNVEV (reference sequence). The length of the CDR3 is 16 residues.

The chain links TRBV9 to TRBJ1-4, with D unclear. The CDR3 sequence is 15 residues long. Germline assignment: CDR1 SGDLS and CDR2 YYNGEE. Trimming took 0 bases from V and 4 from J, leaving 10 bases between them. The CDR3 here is CASSVGSPLNEKLFF. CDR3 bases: TGTGCCAGCAGCGTAGGGTCCCCCCTTAATGAAAAACTGTTTTTT. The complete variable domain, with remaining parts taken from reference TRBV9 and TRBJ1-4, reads DSGVTQTPKHLITATGQRVTLRCSPRSGDLSVYWYQQSLDQGLQFLIQYYNGEERAKGNILERFSAQQFPDLHSELNLSSLELGDSALYFCASSVGSPLNEKLFFGSGTQLSVL.

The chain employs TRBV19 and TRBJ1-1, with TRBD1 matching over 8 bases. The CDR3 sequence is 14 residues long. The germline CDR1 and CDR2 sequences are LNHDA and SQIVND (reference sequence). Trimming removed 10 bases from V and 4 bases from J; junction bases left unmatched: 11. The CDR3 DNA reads TGTGCCATCGCGGCAGGGGGCCGGGGCACTGAAGCTTTCTTT. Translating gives CAIAAGGRGTEAFF.

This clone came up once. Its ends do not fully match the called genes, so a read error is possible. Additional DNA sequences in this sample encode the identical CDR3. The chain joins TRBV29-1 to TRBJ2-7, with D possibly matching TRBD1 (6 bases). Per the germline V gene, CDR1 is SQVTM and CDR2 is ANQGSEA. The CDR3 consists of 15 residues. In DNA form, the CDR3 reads TGCAGCGTCGAAGAAGGGACACAGAGCTCCTACGAGCAGTACTTC. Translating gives CSVEEGTQSSYEQYF.

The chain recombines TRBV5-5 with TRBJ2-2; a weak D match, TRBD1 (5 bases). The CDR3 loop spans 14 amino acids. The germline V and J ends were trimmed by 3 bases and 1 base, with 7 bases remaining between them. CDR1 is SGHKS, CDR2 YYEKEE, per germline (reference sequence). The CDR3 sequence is CASSSGMNTGELFF. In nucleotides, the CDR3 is TGTGCCAGCAGCTCAGGGATGAACACCGGGGAGCTGTTTTTT. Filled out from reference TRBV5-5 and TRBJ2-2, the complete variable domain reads DAGVTQSPTHLIKTRGQQVTLRCSPISGHKSVSWYQQVLGQGPQFIFQYYEKEERGRGNFPDRFSARQFPNYSSELNVNALLLGDSALYLCASSSGMNTGELFFGEGSRLTVL.

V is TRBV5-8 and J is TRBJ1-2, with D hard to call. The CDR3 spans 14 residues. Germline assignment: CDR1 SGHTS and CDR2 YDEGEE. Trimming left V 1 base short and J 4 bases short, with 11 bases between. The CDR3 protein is CASSLSGSGYGYTF. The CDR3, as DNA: TGTGCCAGCAGCTTGTCCGGGTCTGGCTATGGCTACACCTTC. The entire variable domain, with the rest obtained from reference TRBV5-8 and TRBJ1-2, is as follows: EAGVTQSPTHLIKTRGQQATLRCSPISGHTSVYWYQQALGLGLQFLLWYDEGEERNRGNFPPRFSGRQFPNYSSELNVNALELEDSALYLCASSLSGSGYGYTFGSGTRLTVV.

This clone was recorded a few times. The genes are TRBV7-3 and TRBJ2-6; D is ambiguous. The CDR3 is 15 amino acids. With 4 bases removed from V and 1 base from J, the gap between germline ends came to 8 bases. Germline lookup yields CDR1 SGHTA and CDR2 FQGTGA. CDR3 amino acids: CASSSSLSGANVLTF. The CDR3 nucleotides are TGTGCCAGCAGCTCGTCCCTGTCTGGGGCCAACGTCCTGACTTTC.

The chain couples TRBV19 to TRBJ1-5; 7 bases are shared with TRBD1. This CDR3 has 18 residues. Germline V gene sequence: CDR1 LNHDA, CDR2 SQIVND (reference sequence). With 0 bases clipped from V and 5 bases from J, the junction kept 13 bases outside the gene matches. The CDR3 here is CASSIDLRGRGPYQPQHF. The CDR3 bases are TGTGCCAGTAGTATAGATCTAAGGGGGCGCGGACCCTATCAGCCCCAGCATTTT. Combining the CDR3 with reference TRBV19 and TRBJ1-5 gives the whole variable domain DGGITQSPKYLFRKEGQNVTLSCEQNLNHDAMYWYRQDPGQGLRLIYYSQIVNDFQKGDIAEGYSVSREKKESFPLTVTSAQKNPTAFYLCASSIDLRGRGPYQPQHFGDGTRLSIL.

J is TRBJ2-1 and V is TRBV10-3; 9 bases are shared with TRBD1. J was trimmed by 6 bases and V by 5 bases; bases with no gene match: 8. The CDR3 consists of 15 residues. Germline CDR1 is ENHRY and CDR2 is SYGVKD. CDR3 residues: CAISPGQGRPNEQFF. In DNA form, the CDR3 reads TGTGCCATCAGTCCCGGACAGGGGCGCCCCAATGAGCAGTTCTTC.

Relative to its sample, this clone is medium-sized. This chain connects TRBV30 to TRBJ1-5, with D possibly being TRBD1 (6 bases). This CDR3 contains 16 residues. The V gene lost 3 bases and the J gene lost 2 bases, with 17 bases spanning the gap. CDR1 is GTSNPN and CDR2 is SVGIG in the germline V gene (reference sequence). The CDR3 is CAWSRGGRGGNQPQHF. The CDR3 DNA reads TGTGCCTGGAGCCGCGGGGGGCGGGGTGGCAATCAGCCCCAGCATTTT.

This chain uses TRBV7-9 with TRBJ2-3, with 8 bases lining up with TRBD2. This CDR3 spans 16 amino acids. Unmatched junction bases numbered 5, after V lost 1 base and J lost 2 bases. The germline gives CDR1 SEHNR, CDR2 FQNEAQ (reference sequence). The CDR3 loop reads CASSLGRGGHTDTQYF. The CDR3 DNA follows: TGTGCCAGCAGCTTAGGCCGGGGGGGTCACACAGATACGCAGTATTTT. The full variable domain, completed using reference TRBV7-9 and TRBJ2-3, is DTGVSQNPRHKITKRGQNVTFRCDPISEHNRLYWYRQTLGQGPEFLTYFQNEAQLEKSRLLSDRFSAERPKGSFSTLEIQRTEQGDSAMYLCASSLGRGGHTDTQYFGPGTRLTVL.